These 9 T cell receptor beta chains originate from one sample sequenced in a study of human T cells and chemical hapten exposure (dated by TCRdb to the early 2020s). The library came from RACE. Instrument used: NextSeq 500. The public reads were reprocessed in TCRdb via fastp at Q25 and MiXCR, keeping in-frame beta chains. Each entry is one CDR3 protein sequence, shown with its most common DNA and genes. Within this sample are 75,000 to 100,000 distinct CDR3 sequences, with roughly a tenth of them counted one time only. The ten largest clones take up around 2% of the sample. The time point label corresponds to: patch test 2, 6 weeks after DPC sensitization. The treatment or condition tag for this specimen amounts to: therapeutic diphenylcyclopropenone sensitization with weekly scalp DPC. This specimen was whole blood, taken in connection with sensitization to the hapten diphenylcyclopropenone (DPC). These receptors were taken from a woman in her thirties or forties with alopecia areata. Some clones in this sample may be carry-over from other donors' samples.

This clonotype was counted many times. CDR3 region: CASSLIHEQYF. Written as DNA, the CDR3 is TGTGCCAGCAGCCTAATCCACGAGCAGTACTTC. This chain joins TRBV3-1 and TRBJ2-7; D is unresolved. V was cut by 4 bases and J by 5 bases, with 6 bases left in between. Germline lookup yields CDR1 LGHDT and CDR2 YNNKEL (reference sequence). The CDR3 has 11 amino acids.

This clonotype appeared a few times. The chain has TRBV11-3 and TRBJ2-2; 7 positions match TRBD1. This CDR3 spans 17 amino acids. Germline trimming cut 0 bases from V and 3 bases from J; bases unmatched to any gene: 7. Germline V gives CDR1 SGHNT, CDR2 YENEEA. The CDR3 protein is CASSLDGGQSYTGELFF. DNA of the CDR3: TGTGCCAGCAGCTTAGATGGGGGACAGAGTTACACCGGGGAGCTGTTTTTT.

This clonotype appeared many times. The chain joins TRBV19 to TRBJ2-6; 7 bases are a match to TRBD1. V trimming: 3 bases; J trimming: 0 bases; junction bases outside the gene matches: 8. The CDR3 loop spans 18 amino acids. Germline loops: CDR1 LNHDA, CDR2 SQIVND (reference sequence). The CDR3 coding sequence is TGTGCCAGTAGTATCCCGGGACAGCTCCTCTCTGGGGCCAACGTCCTGACTTTC. Its protein is CASSIPGQLLSGANVLTF.

This clonotype was seen only a few times. V usage is TRBV24-1 and J usage is TRBJ2-3, with D possibly being TRBD1 (6 bases). Trimming stripped 3 bases from V and 4 bases from J, with 13 bases between. Germline V gene sequence: CDR1 KGHDR, CDR2 SFDVKD. The CDR3 contains 15 residues. The CDR3 DNA follows: TGTGCCACCAGTGATGGGACAAAGGCCGCAGATACGCAGTATTTT. This codes for CATSDGTKAADTQYF.

This chain uses TRBV11-2 with TRBJ2-7, with TRBD2 matching over 7 bases. Germline trimming cut 2 bases from V and 2 bases from J; bases unmatched to any gene: 6. The CDR3 is 15 residues long. Germline V gene data show CDR1 as SGHAT and CDR2 as FQNNGV. The CDR3 loop reads CASSLSSGYTYEQYF. The DNA of the CDR3 is TGTGCCAGCAGCTTATCTAGCGGTTATACCTACGAGCAGTACTTC.

This clonotype has a single count. V is TRBV6-5 and J is TRBJ2-3, with 9 bases identical to TRBD1. CDR1 and CDR2 (germline): MNHEY, SVGAGI. This CDR3 is 18 amino acids long. With V trimmed by 2 bases and J by 2 bases, 11 bases remained unmatched. The CDR3 region is CASSYRSPGTGYTDTQYF. As DNA, the CDR3 is TGTGCCAGCAGTTACCGAAGCCCCGGGACAGGGTACACAGATACGCAGTATTTT.

This clonotype was found many times. This chain connects TRBV18 to TRBJ2-5; D is possibly TRBD1 (5 bases). The ends were cut back, 3 bases at V and 5 bases at J, with 19 bases in the middle. The CDR3 runs 16 residues. The germline V gene encodes CDR1 KGHSH and CDR2 LQKENI. CDR3 sequence: CASSPTQSGMEETQYF. In DNA, the CDR3 is TGTGCCAGCTCACCGACGCAGTCAGGGATGGAGGAGACCCAGTACTTC.

A few counts support this clonotype. The chain links TRBV6-6 to TRBJ2-1; TRBD2 matches at 12 bases. The V gene end was trimmed by 5 bases and the J gene end by 6 bases; junction bases not matched to a gene: 5. CDR3 length: 15 residues. Germline CDR1 is MNHNY and CDR2 is SVGAGI (reference sequence). The CDR3 DNA is TGTGCCAGCAGTGACCAGACTAGCGGGAGCAATGAGCAGTTCTTC. The encoded protein is CASSDQTSGSNEQFF.

Ten or more counts support this clonotype. The chain combines TRBV7-8 with TRBJ2-7; D ambiguous. CDR1 and CDR2 from the germline V gene are SGHVS and FQNEAQ. The CDR3 has 13 residues. V lost 3 bases and J lost 3, with 9 bases in between. The CDR3 nucleotides read TGTGCCAGCAGCTTGGACGCCGGCTACGAGCAGTACTTC. Its protein product is CASSLDAGYEQYF.